The rows below give T cell receptor beta chains drawn from one sample of a study of PD-1 blockade in classical Hodgkin lymphoma. The repertoire was sequenced with immunoSEQ multiplex PCR; TCRdb's copy has only in-frame clones and lacks some. Here the sample spans about 7,000 clones, roughly 70% being singletons. The input for sequencing was peripheral blood mononuclear cells (PBMCs), taken before the fourth cycle of nivolumab. The receptors derive from a human donor with classical Hodgkin lymphoma. CDR3s include the opening cysteine and the closing phenylalanine or tryptophan. A D gene is named only where the DNA matches it firmly.

d_gene	j_gene	v_gene	CDR3aa
-	TRBJ1-2	TRBV6-1	CASRPIGTDYYGYTF
-	TRBJ2-1	TRBV11-1	CASRVGSSYNEQFF
-	TRBJ2-1	TRBV11-3	CASSLGGSGAVPFF
-	TRBJ1-5	TRBV5-6	CASSLARAVYQPQHF
-	TRBJ2-3	TRBV7-2	CASGTTRTLDTQYF
-	TRBJ2-1	TRBV2	CASSFLRGTEQFF
-	TRBJ2-3	TRBV10-3	CATWDLGTDTQYF
TRBD1	TRBJ1-4	TRBV7-9	CASSLLPGQGTNEKLFF
TRBD2	TRBJ2-7	TRBV4-2	CASSQQTSGSSEQYF
-	TRBJ1-6	TRBV27	CASSFTSGTVNSPLHF